The present T cell receptor beta chain was sequenced within a study of OX40 agonist ivuxolimab in advanced cancers. Whole-study findings and limits: In CD8+ T cells, expanded clones were on average more numerous than in CD4+. Normalized expansion of T-cell clones was also low for some nonresponders.

Concerning this clone itself: The antigen is undetermined.

Sequenced by immunoSEQ multiplex PCR; TCRdb stores in-frame clones only, minus some. The sample has over 40,000 clones, about 80% seen once. The germline gives CDR1 LNHDA, CDR2 SQIVND (reference sequence). V was pared by 4 bases and J by 3 bases, with 12 bases between. The CDR3 is 14 amino acids. V is TRBV19 and J is TRBJ1-2; D possibly corresponds to TRBD1 (6 bases). The sample in question was CD4+ or CD8+ T cells sorted from blood, obtained in a trial of the OX40 agonist ivuxolimab. This TCR derives from an adult with an advanced solid tumor such as melanoma, head and neck, liver or kidney cancer. CDR3 bases: TGTGCCAGTAGTAACCGGACAGCAGACTATGGCTACACCTTC. This codes for CASSNRTADYGYTF.